The 3 T cell receptor beta chains given below trace back to one sample, sequenced in a study of blood T cells in healthy people across ages. For the second PCR, which ran for roughly 6 to 11 cycles, a sample-barcoded 5' primer and a J-beta primer mix were used. TCRdb processed the 5' RACE reads anew with MiXCR; each CDR3 protein has one entry. The data contain fewer than 900,000 distinct CDR3 sequences, 30% to 45% of them singletons. The material sequenced was blood. Every receptor here comes from a young man in good health.

The chain uses TRBV6-2 or TRBV6-3 and TRBJ2-1; 10 nucleotides match TRBD2. The germline CDR1 and CDR2 sequences are MNHEY and SVGEGT. Trimming took 2 bases from V and 10 from J; bases not matched to a gene: 11. The CDR3 runs to 16 residues. The CDR3 sequence: CASSYLGLAGAREQFF. CDR3 sequence (DNA): TGTGCCAGCAGTTACCTCGGGCTAGCGGGGGCTAGAGAGCAGTTCTTC.

On this clonotype: Since a much larger clone is just one base distant, this may be a read error. The gene calls are TRBV12-3 or TRBV12-4 and TRBJ2-3; 7 bases map to TRBD2. V was pared by 5 bases and J by 8 bases, with 7 bases of the junction left unmatched. CDR3 length: 13 residues. CDR3 sequence: CASSRLAAGTQYF. The CDR3 DNA reads TGTGCCAGCAGTCGGCTAGCGGCAGGTACGCAGTATTTT.

This clonotype has more than one count but fewer than ten. This rearrangement joins TRBV7-9 to TRBJ2-3; D unresolved. Germline-derived CDR1 and CDR2 are SEHNR and FQNEAQ (reference sequence). This CDR3 is built from 15 residues. Between the trimmed V and J ends, which lost 1 base and 2 bases, there was a span of 10 bases. The CDR3 region is CASSLDMTVTDTQYF. The CDR3 DNA sequence: TGTGCCAGCAGCTTAGATATGACGGTCACAGATACGCAGTATTTT.